This T cell receptor beta chain was documented in a study of CD8+ T cells in alopecia areata. Turning to the study itself: The percentage of affected scalp area served as the score of severity for treated patients. Study-level results: Scalp clonality decreased significantly with tofacitinib, and so did expanded CD8+ clones among the top 100. Scalp samples also yield sequences of resident alphabeta T cells from normal skin.

About this clone: Its target is not known.

Extraction of RNA preceded its reverse transcription into cDNA, which served as the sequencing template. Produced via immunoSEQ multiplex PCR; TCRdb's table is partial and in-frame only. This table has 75,000 to 80,000 clones, around two thirds appearing once. Treatment denoted: oral pan-JAK inhibitor, 5-10 mg twice daily. Trimming left V 5 bases short and J 0 bases short, with 14 bases between. CDR1 MNHEY and CDR2 SMNVEV come from the germline V gene (reference sequence). The CDR3 runs 16 residues. The sample in question was CD8+ T cells sorted from blood, obtained at week 24, from a patient treated with tofacitinib. The receptor was derived from a human donor with alopecia areata. The V and J genes are TRBV27 and TRBJ1-5; a possible D gene is TRBD1 (6 bases). The CDR3 region has the DNA TGTGCCAGCAGTCTACAGGGTCCCTATAGCAATCAGCCCCAGCATTTT. Protein: CASSLQGPYSNQPQHF.